These 9 T cell receptor beta chains were all obtained from the same sample, sequenced in a study of CD8+CD57+ T cells in acquired aplastic anemia. Patients chosen for sequencing had CD8+CD57+ cells that had expanded, as shown by flow cytometry. Both TCR beta VDJ combination and CDR3 sequence profiling were carried out. Genomic DNA was the template for this profiling. TCRdb redid the calling of the reads with MiXCR, one entry per CDR3 protein. The profile shows around 290,000 distinct CDR3 sequences, approximately 58% of them singletons. The sequencing input was sorted CD4+, CD8+, or CD8+CD57+ T cells (not recorded which) from PBMCs. The source is a human donor with aplastic anemia.

V gene TRBV19 combines with J gene TRBJ1-2; D unresolved. Trimming took 5 bases from V and 7 from J, leaving 17 bases between them. Germline CDR1 LNHDA, CDR2 SQIVND (reference sequence). The CDR3 is 14 amino acids. CDR3 nucleotides: TGTGCCAGTAGTGACCGTAGTCGCCAACCTGGCTACACCTTC. This translates into CASSDRSRQPGYTF.

The chain recombines TRBV6-4 with TRBJ2-7; 7 bases match TRBD1. CDR1 and CDR2 from the germline V gene are MRHNA and SNTAGT. V shed 6 bases and J 2 bases; nucleotides not matched to a gene: 10. CDR3 length equals 15 residues. This CDR3 is CASSLSTGWTYEQYF. The CDR3 bases are TGTGCCAGCAGCCTCTCGACAGGGTGGACCTACGAGCAGTACTTC.

The chain employs TRBV25-1 and TRBJ2-1, with 7 bases matching TRBD1. CDR3 size: 13 residues. Germline V gives CDR1 MGHDK, CDR2 SYGVNS. Unmatched junction bases numbered 5, after V lost 6 bases and J lost 6 bases. DNA of the CDR3: TGTGCCAGCAGGAAGACAGGGTCCAATGAGCAGTTCTTC. It encodes CASRKTGSNEQFF.

This clonotype was picked up a small number of times. The chain uses TRBV20-1 and TRBJ2-5; 13 bases align to TRBD2. The CDR3 is 15 residues long. CDR1 and CDR2 from the germline V gene are DFQATT and SNEGSKA (reference sequence). The J segment lost 5 bases and the V segment lost 5 bases, leaving 8 bases of the junction unmatched. The CDR3 DNA is TGCAGTGCTCTTGGACTAGCGGGGGAGGGGGAGACCCAGTACTTC. Protein: CSALGLAGEGETQYF.

The rearrangement links TRBV15 to TRBJ2-7; D unresolved. The V and J ends lost 0 bases and 2 bases respectively, with 8 bases between them. There are 14 residues in the CDR3. Germline CDR1 LNHNV, CDR2 YYDKDF (reference sequence). The CDR3 nucleotides read TGTGCCACCAGCAGAGAGCTAGGTGCCTACGAGCAGTACTTC. Its translation: CATSRELGAYEQYF.

This chain joins TRBV5-6 and TRBJ2-7; tentatively, D is TRBD2 (5 bases). This CDR3 is 15 amino acids long. V was clipped by 1 base and J by 2 bases, with 13 bases between them. The germline V gene encodes CDR1 SGHDT and CDR2 YYEEEE. The CDR3 loop is CASSLKGGQTYEQYF. In DNA form, the CDR3 reads TGTGCCAGCAGCTTGAAGGGCGGGCAAACCTACGAGCAGTACTTC.

This clonotype was picked up many times. The chain carries TRBV3-1 and TRBJ2-1; weak D call: TRBD2 (6 bases). V lost 1 base to trimming and J lost 3 bases, with 13 bases between them. CDR3 length equals 16 residues. Germline loops: CDR1 LGHDT, CDR2 YNNKEL (reference sequence). The CDR3 here is CASSQGGILLYNEQFF. The DNA for the CDR3 is TGTGCCAGCAGCCAAGGCGGGATTTTGCTCTACAATGAGCAGTTCTTC.

This clonotype was picked up many times. The gene calls are TRBV19 and TRBJ2-1, with TRBD2 as a possible D gene (6 bases). V gave up 7 bases and J gave up 4 bases, with 17 bases separating them. Germline V CDR1 and CDR2: LNHDA, SQIVND (reference sequence). The CDR3 spans 15 residues. The CDR3 DNA reads TGTGCCAGTACCGAGAGGGGAGGACCGTACAATGAGCAGTTCTTC. Translated, it gives CASTERGGPYNEQFF. The entire variable domain, with the rest obtained from reference TRBV19 and TRBJ2-1, is as follows: DGGITQSPKYLFRKEGQNVTLSCEQNLNHDAMYWYRQDPGQGLRLIYYSQIVNDFQKGDIAEGYSVSREKKESFPLTVTSAQKNPTAFYLCASTERGGPYNEQFFGPGTRLTVL.

This clonotype was observed a handful of times. The chain employs TRBV7-9 and TRBJ1-4; 7 bases are a match to TRBD1. CDR1 and CDR2 (germline): SEHNR, FQNEAQ (reference sequence). The V segment lost 1 base and the J segment 8 bases; nucleotides outside the gene matches: 1. The CDR3 is 13 residues long. DNA of the CDR3: TGTGCCAGCAGCTTAGAGACAGGGGAAAAACTGTTTTTT. Protein product: CASSLETGEKLFF.